What follows are 20 T cell receptor beta chains derived from one specimen sequenced in a study of control samples from healthy donors and cancer patients. The table came from immunoSEQ multiplex PCR; TCRdb's copy has only in-frame clones and leaves some out. The data show 65,000 to 80,000 clones, 89% seen once. Sequencing used PBMCs. The receptors come from a woman between 45 and 60 years old with colorectal cancer.

The J gene is TRBJ2-5, the V gene TRBV10-1; TRBD1 might be the D (6 bases). The germline V gene encodes CDR1 WNHNN and CDR2 SYGVQD (reference sequence). CDR3 length equals 15 residues. Deletions cut 0 bases from V and 1 base from J, with 9 bases between. The CDR3 DNA reads as TGCGCCAGCAGTGAGTCGGTGACAGGCCAAGAGACCCAGTACTTC. Residues: CASSESVTGQETQYF.

This rearrangement joins TRBV7-3 to TRBJ2-3; 8 bases map to TRBD2. V shed 2 bases, J shed 4 bases, and the junction held 2 bases outside the gene matches. Germline CDR1 reads SGHTA; CDR2 reads FQGTGA. The CDR3 contains 14 residues. The CDR3 loop reads CASSLAGGADTQYF. DNA for the CDR3: TGTGCCAGCAGCTTAGCGGGGGGCGCAGATACGCAGTATTTT.

The rearrangement links TRBV27 to TRBJ1-2; the D is unclear. Germline values: CDR1 MNHEY, CDR2 SMNVEV (reference sequence). The ends were cut back, 6 bases at V and 0 bases at J, with 14 bases in the middle. This CDR3 has 15 residues. The CDR3 sequence: CASRPGGGANYGYTF. For the CDR3, the DNA is TGTGCCAGCAGGCCGGGAGGCGGGGCTAACTATGGCTACACCTTC.

The V and J genes are TRBV24-1 and TRBJ2-2; 8 positions match TRBD1. This CDR3 is built from 13 residues. Germline V gives CDR1 KGHDR, CDR2 SFDVKD. V was pared by 10 bases and J by 7 bases, with 7 bases of the junction left unmatched. The CDR3 bases are TGTGCCACAGGACAGGGTTCGGGCGGGGAGCTGTTTTTT. This encodes CATGQGSGGELFF.

The chain uses TRBV7-2 and TRBJ2-5, with TRBD2 matching 7 bases. Trimming took 0 bases from V and 1 from J; bases not matched to a gene: 5. CDR3 length: 16 residues. Per the germline V gene, CDR1 is SGHTA and CDR2 is FQGNSA. CDR3 sequence reads: CASSLALGGTQETQYF. The CDR3 bases are TGTGCCAGCAGCTTAGCGCTGGGGGGGACCCAAGAGACCCAGTACTTC.

The rearrangement links TRBV4-3 to TRBJ1-6, with D possibly being TRBD1 (5 bases). V was shortened by 1 base and J by 10 bases, with 17 bases between the two germline ends. The CDR3 consists of 16 residues. Germline V gene lookup returns CDR1 LGHNA and CDR2 YSLEER. The CDR3 spells CASSQGQGAVGSPLHF. The CDR3 coding sequence is TGCGCCAGCAGCCAAGGCCAGGGAGCTGTTGGATCACCCCTCCACTTT.

The chain combines TRBV27 with TRBJ2-6, with D unresolved. CDR1 is MNHEY, CDR2 SMNVEV, per germline (reference sequence). This CDR3 contains 13 residues. Trimming left V 3 bases short and J 2 bases short, with 2 bases between. CDR3 amino acids: CASSLTGANVLTF. DNA for the CDR3: TGTGCCAGCAGTTTGACTGGGGCCAACGTCCTGACTTTC.

The chain couples TRBV5-6 to TRBJ2-3; D gene unclear. Germline CDR1 SGHDT, CDR2 YYEEEE. V shed 3 bases and J shed 0 bases, with 11 bases lying between them. This CDR3 is built from 15 residues. The CDR3 coding sequence is TGTGCCAGCAGCTATGGGGAACCTAGCACAGATACGCAGTATTTT. The encoded protein is CASSYGEPSTDTQYF.

The V call is TRBV6-6, the J call TRBJ1-6; TRBD1 aligns across 8 bases. There are 16 residues in the CDR3. V trimming: 3 bases; J trimming: 7 bases; junction bases outside the gene matches: 8. The V gene's germline CDR1 is MNHNY and CDR2 SVGAGI (reference sequence). As DNA, the CDR3 is TGTGCCAGCAGTTATACATACGCAGGGGGCAATTCACCCCTCCACTTT. Its protein is CASSYTYAGGNSPLHF.

This clone has only a few counts. The rearrangement uses TRBV5-1 and TRBJ2-3, with D perhaps being TRBD1 or TRBD2 (6 bases each). The CDR3 is made up of 15 amino acids. The germline CDR1 and CDR2 sequences are SGHRS and YFSETQ. V lost 3 bases to trimming and J lost 5 bases, with 16 bases between them. CDR3 DNA: TGCGCCAGCAGCTGGAGGGGGGTACTGGGAGATACGCAGTATTTT. Protein product: CASSWRGVLGDTQYF.

The chain has TRBV5-1 and TRBJ2-3; 12 bases match TRBD2. Germline CDR1 reads SGHRS; CDR2 reads YFSETQ. CDR3 length: 16 amino acids. With 0 bases clipped from V and 1 base from J, the junction kept 0 bases outside the gene matches. The CDR3 reads CASSLASGGGTDTQYF. Written as DNA, the CDR3 is TGCGCCAGCAGCTTGGCTAGCGGGGGGGGCACAGATACGCAGTATTTT. Based on the CDR3 plus reference TRBV5-1 and TRBJ2-3, the full variable domain is KAGVTQTPRYLIKTRGQQVTLSCSPISGHRSVSWYQQTPGQGLQFLFEYFSETQRNKGNFPGRFSGRQFSNSRSEMNVSTLELGDSALYLCASSLASGGGTDTQYFGPGTRLTVL.

V usage is TRBV28 and J usage is TRBJ2-1; TRBD2 agrees at 10 bases. The CDR3 has 15 residues. The germline gives CDR1 MDHEN, CDR2 SYDVKM. Trimming at V came to 6 bases and at J to 7 bases, leaving 9 bases not matched to a gene. The CDR3 bases are TGTGCCAGCAGCCCGGCTAGCGGGGGAAGGAATGAGCAGTTCTTC. It is translated as CASSPASGGRNEQFF. Based on the CDR3 plus reference TRBV28 and TRBJ2-1, the full variable domain is DVKVTQSSRYLVKRTGEKVFLECVQDMDHENMFWYRQDPGLGLRLIYFSYDVKMKEKGDIPEGYSVSREKKERFSLILESASTNQTSMYLCASSPASGGRNEQFFGPGTRLTVL.

The chain recombines TRBV24-1 with TRBJ2-6, with no clear D. This CDR3 spans 12 amino acids. From germline, CDR1 is KGHDR and CDR2 SFDVKD. The V gene lost 7 bases and the J gene lost 2 bases, with 2 bases spanning the gap. DNA of the CDR3: TGTGCCACCAGCCCTGGGGCCAACGTCCTGACTTTC. It is translated as CATSPGANVLTF.

V gene TRBV28 combines with J gene TRBJ1-5, with D tentatively TRBD1 (5 bases). The germline CDR1 and CDR2 sequences are MDHEN and SYDVKM. The V and J ends lost 3 bases and 5 bases respectively, with 17 bases between them. There are 16 residues in the CDR3. CDR3 protein: CASSLGGRGGDQPQHF. CDR3 in DNA: TGTGCCAGCAGTTTGGGGGGGAGGGGCGGCGATCAGCCCCAGCATTTT.

The rearrangement links TRBV4-3 to TRBJ1-2; maybe TRBD1 (5 bases). Germline CDR1 and CDR2: LGHNA and YSLEER. Trimming took 2 bases from V and 2 from J, leaving 12 bases between them. The CDR3 spans 15 residues. CDR3 sequence reads: CASSQKMGENYGYTF. Here the CDR3 DNA reads TGCGCCAGCAGCCAAAAAATGGGGGAAAACTATGGCTACACCTTC.

This chain links TRBV3-1 (or the pseudogene TRBV3-2) with TRBJ2-3; D is unclear. Trimming cost V 4 bases and J 0 bases, with 14 bases left between them. The germline gives CDR1 LGHDT, CDR2 YNNKEL (reference sequence). The CDR3 length is 16 residues. The CDR3 region has the DNA TGTGCCAGCAGCCTTTTCCTTGAGCGTAGCACAGATACGCAGTATTTT. This encodes CASSLFLERSTDTQYF.

The chain carries TRBV13 and TRBJ1-6, with 8 bases identical to TRBD1. Germline CDR1 PRHDT, CDR2 FYEKMQ (reference sequence). The trim removed 6 bases at V and 7 bases at J, leaving 20 bases unmatched. The CDR3 covers 19 residues. In nucleotides, the CDR3 is TGTGCCAGCAGTAATAGCTATGGACAGGGTAAGGCAGCCAATTCACCCCTCCACTTT. The encoded protein is CASSNSYGQGKAANSPLHF.

The gene calls are TRBV5-1 and TRBJ2-3, with 7 bases lining up with TRBD1. This CDR3 has 12 amino acids. With V trimmed by 7 bases and J by 4 bases, 3 bases remained unmatched. Germline V gene lookup returns CDR1 SGHRS and CDR2 YFSETQ. In DNA form, the CDR3 reads TGCGCCAGCCGGCAGGGGGCAGATACGCAGTATTTT. It specifies CASRQGADTQYF.

The chain uses TRBV6-5 and TRBJ1-1, with D possibly being TRBD1 (5 bases). CDR3 length: 13 amino acids. Germline V gene lookup returns CDR1 MNHEY and CDR2 SVGAGI. V shed 6 bases and J shed 7 bases, with 15 bases lying between them. The CDR3 sequence: CASRGLAGGEAFF. CDR3 bases: TGTGCCAGCAGGGGTCTCGCGGGGGGTGAAGCTTTCTTT.

The rearrangement links TRBV12-5 to TRBJ2-1; 7 bases are a match to TRBD2. V lost 2 bases, J lost 4 bases, and 8 bases stayed unmatched. In germline, CDR1 is LGHNT, CDR2 FRNRAP. CDR3 size: 16 residues. CDR3 region: CASGLRGVGEYNEQFF. Here the CDR3 DNA reads TGTGCTAGTGGTTTGCGGGGGGTCGGCGAATACAATGAGCAGTTCTTC.